The TCR beta chain under discussion was sequenced for a study of cytomegalovirus exposure and HLA in healthy donors. CDR1 and CDR2 from the germline V gene are SSHAT and FNYEAQ (reference sequence). This CDR3 has 14 amino acids. Trimming shortened V by 1 base and J by 5 bases, and 11 bases separated the two germline ends. PCR involved 60 Vbeta and 13 Jbeta primers. Clones were sequenced by immunoSEQ multiplex PCR, and TCRdb holds only the in-frame ones, with some missing. The table shows 130,000 or so clones, with 65% to 75% occurring only once. This clone has only one observation. The chain has TRBV7-7 and TRBJ2-5, with D unclear. Specimen: PBMCs. The clonotype originates from a man aged 40-50 years in good health and CMV-seropositive. This CDR3 is CASSLGGVAETQYF. The CDR3 region has the DNA TGTGCCAGCAGCTTAGGTGGAGTGGCGGAGACCCAGTACTTC.